The present T cell receptor (beta chain) was sequenced within a study of T cells expressing NK-cell markers. Overall study: The sequencing cohort of eight donors included seven HCMV-seropositive individuals and one seronegative individual.

This CDR3 contains 16 residues. Germline-derived CDR1 and CDR2 are SGHDT and YYEEEE. A word on this clonotype: Its antigen is still unknown.

TCR beta libraries carry UMIs added by 5'RACE template switching. Following a re-call of the 5' RACE reads, TCRdb has one entry per CDR3 protein and lacks DNA. Its listing shows 550,000 to 600,000 distinct CDR3 sequences. Study results and caveats: Among CD8+ T cells from roughly six donors, dominant NKG2C+ clonotypes accounted for roughly 1.0-7.0%.

This TCR was sampled from a man younger than 30 in good health. The chain uses TRBV5-6 and TRBJ2-7; without DNA, the TCRdb call of TRBD2 cannot be checked. Source material: blood T cells: a sorted CD56 or NKG2C T cell subset, CD4+ or CD8+ T cells, or bulk PBMC T cells (not recorded which). The CDR3 spells CASSLVLAGSNYEQYF.